The rows below give T cell receptor beta chains drawn from one sample of a study of shared clonotypes between healthy human individuals. Sequencing was performed with immunoSEQ multiplex PCR; in TCRdb, only in-frame clones are kept and a portion is missing. Of over a million clones in the sample, approximately 98.5% are singletons; the top ten hold about 0.34%. Sequenced: naive CD4+ T cells sorted from blood. These receptors all stem from a man aged 25-45 years in good health. The CDR3 runs from the conserved cysteine through the conserved F or W. A D gene is named only where the DNA matches it firmly. For some rows the clone size is stated as once, few or many, or as a class when expanded; others skip it.

J gene,clone size,V gene,D gene,CDR3 DNA,CDR3 protein
TRBJ2-1,.,TRBV6-6,TRBD2,TGTGCCAGCACTCACGGGGGGGCCTACAATGAGCAGTTCTTC,CASTHGGAYNEQFF
TRBJ2-5,.,TRBV5-1,.,TGCGCCAGCAGCTTGGATGGGGTTCAAGAGACCCAGTACTTC,CASSLDGVQETQYF
TRBJ2-1,.,TRBV2,.,TGTGCCAGTCCTACAAAGCGGGCAGGTACCTACTCCTACAATGAGCAGTTCTTC,CASPTKRAGTYSYNEQFF
TRBJ2-5,.,TRBV5-4,TRBD2,TGTGCCAGCAGCTTCCCTACTAGCGGGAGATATGAGACCCAGTACTTC,CASSFPTSGRYETQYF
TRBJ1-2,.,TRBV23-1,TRBD1,TGCGCCAGCAGTCCGAGACAGGGGGCGGGTGGCTACACCTTC,CASSPRQGAGGYTF
TRBJ2-7,.,TRBV11-2,.,TGTGCCAGCAGTAAAGCCCCCCTAGCTGGCTCCTACGAGCAGTACTTC,CASSKAPLAGSYEQYF
TRBJ1-3,.,TRBV4-2,TRBD1,TGTGCCAGCAGCCAAAGACCGGGACAGGGTTCTGGAAACACCATATATTTT,CASSQRPGQGSGNTIYF
TRBJ2-2,.,TRBV7-2,.,TGTGCCAGCAGCTTAGCGGGAGGGAACACCGGGGAGCTGTTTTTT,CASSLAGGNTGELFF
TRBJ1-5,.,TRBV28,.,TGTGCCAGCATGAGGAATCAGCCCCAGCATTTT,CASMRNQPQHF
TRBJ2-1,.,TRBV9,.,TGTGCCAGCAGCGTATATGGGAACTACAATGAGCAGTTCTTC,CASSVYGNYNEQFF
TRBJ2-2,.,TRBV2,TRBD1,TGTGCCAGCAGACCGGGACAGGGGGCCGGGGAGCTGTTTTTT,CASRPGQGAGELFF
TRBJ1-3,.,TRBV11-2,.,TGTGCCAGCAGCTTAGTGTCCTCTGGAAACACCATATATTTT,CASSLVSSGNTIYF
TRBJ2-7,.,TRBV7-2,.,TGTGCCAGCAGCGCCGAGGCGAGTAACTCGCACGAGCAGTACTTC,CASSAEASNSHEQYF
TRBJ2-1,.,TRBV7-9,.,TGTGCCAGCAGCTCTTCTCGAGGGTCCTACAATGAGCAGTTCTTC,CASSSSRGSYNEQFF
TRBJ2-5,.,TRBV29-1,TRBD1,TGCAGCGTTGATCGTCAGGGGGTGAAAGAGACCCAGTACTTC,CSVDRQGVKETQYF
TRBJ2-7,.,TRBV20-1,.,TGCAGTGCCCGGGAATCCTGGGAGCAGTACTTC,CSARESWEQYF
TRBJ2-3,.,TRBV6-1,TRBD2,TGTGCCAGCAGTGCCGGGACTAGCGGGAGGGGGAGCACAGATACGCAGTATTTT,CASSAGTSGRGSTDTQYF
TRBJ2-1,.,TRBV11-2,.,TGTGCCAGCAGCTTAGTTGCCCAGGTATTTGAGCAGTTCTTC,CASSLVAQVFEQFF
TRBJ2-1,.,TRBV28,.,TGTGCCAGCACCCGGGCCTCCTACAATGAGCAGTTCTTC,CASTRASYNEQFF
TRBJ2-3,.,TRBV2,.,TGTGCCAGCGGTGAGGCGGGAATCGGCACAGATACGCAGTATTTT,CASGEAGIGTDTQYF
TRBJ2-4,.,TRBV7-2,TRBD2,TGTGCCAGCAGCCCAAGTGAAGCGGGAGGGCCCCACTTC,CASSPSEAGGPHF
TRBJ2-1,.,TRBV5-1,TRBD1,TGCGCCAGCAGGACAGGGCTCTACAATGAGCAGTTCTTC,CASRTGLYNEQFF
TRBJ1-1,once,TRBV11-3,.,TGTGCCAGCAGCTTAGGGCGGGGCAGGAACACTGAAGCTTTCTTT,CASSLGRGRNTEAFF
TRBJ2-5,.,TRBV4-1,.,TGCGCCAGCAGCCAGTATGGGGGGCAAGAGACCCAGTACTTC,CASSQYGGQETQYF
TRBJ1-2,.,TRBV18,TRBD1,TGTGCCAGCTCACCATTCTTCGGGACAGGGACTAACTATGGCTACACCTTC,CASSPFFGTGTNYGYTF
TRBJ2-1,.,TRBV5-1,.,TGCGCCAGCAGCTCCGAATACTACAATGAGCAGTTCTTC,CASSSEYYNEQFF
TRBJ2-3,.,TRBV9,.,TGTGCCAGCAGCGTAGTAATCGGGGCAGATACGCAGTATTTT,CASSVVIGADTQYF
TRBJ2-7,.,TRBV6-1,.,TGTGCCAGCAGTGAACCGGGAAGGGCCGTCGAGCAGTACTTC,CASSEPGRAVEQYF
TRBJ2-7,.,TRBV5-4,TRBD2,TGTGCCAGCAGCTCGAAGCGGGAGCCCTACGAGCAGTACTTC,CASSSKREPYEQYF